The clone carrying this T cell receptor (beta chain) was counted a few times. What it recognizes is unknown. Germline loops: CDR1 SEHNR, CDR2 FQNEAQ (reference sequence). The germline V and J ends were trimmed by 5 bases and 5 bases, with 18 bases remaining between them. CDR3 length: 15 amino acids. These data are taken from a study of T cells in Graves' hyperthyroidism and ophthalmopathy. Whole-study context: Peripheral blood draws took place at initial diagnosis, ahead of any treatment.

An approximately 10 ml volume of fresh peripheral blood provided the PBMCs. It was RNA transcripts that yielded the amplified TCR beta CDR3 regions. Researchers ran a first-round RT-PCR on the TCR CDR3 using the HTBI primer set. One entry per CDR3 protein, called by TCRdb with MiXCR from the multiplex PCR reads. The repertoire includes around 350,000 distinct CDR3 sequences, about 17% of them detected once, and roughly a third sits in the top ten. Findings and caveats of the study: Ophthalmopathy was identified by the model a median around 6.9 months ahead of onset. From stable hyperthyroidism, ophthalmopathy was set apart by a 13 V-J model.

The rearrangement uses TRBV7-9 and TRBJ1-1; D might be TRBD1 (5 bases). The receptor was derived from a woman between 25 and 40 years old with Graves' hyperthyroidism that later progressed to Graves' ophthalmopathy. Sequenced input: blood. The CDR3 DNA reads TGTGCCAGCAGCCCCCCGGGACTTAGGGGAACTGAAGCTTTCTTT. This sequence encodes CASSPPGLRGTEAFF.